Presented here are 28 T cell receptor beta chains from one specimen sequenced in a study of post-analysis software for immune sequencing data. General study results and limits: The five TRBV segments detected at higher frequency in patients than in controls included TRBV5-6, TRBV5-1 and TRBV20-1.

These TCRs are of unknown antigen specificity. The TCR beta cDNA libraries carried unique molecular identifiers. MiXCR was run by TCRdb on the PCR reads, yielding one entry per CDR3 protein. This table holds roughly 400,000 distinct CDR3 sequences, roughly 38% found once. Source material: blood. The receptors shown here come from a girl aged 2 to 9 with multiple sclerosis.

In its sample, this clonotype was seen a few times. The chain recombines TRBV4-1 with TRBJ2-3; unclear D gene. This CDR3 has 11 amino acids. Germline assignment: CDR1 MGHRA and CDR2 YSYEKL. Trimming removed 3 bases from V and 5 bases from J, with 3 bases in between. The CDR3 coding sequence is TGCGCCAGCAGCCACCGAGATACGCAGTATTTT. It translates to CASSHRDTQYF.

This clonotype was seen many times. This chain connects TRBV2 to TRBJ2-7, with 7 bases fitting TRBD1. CDR3 length: 11 residues. The V and J ends lost 5 bases and 6 bases, in that order; junction bases with no gene match: 1. Germline values: CDR1 SNHLY, CDR2 FYNNEI. CDR3 amino acids: CASSYRGEQYF. For the CDR3, the DNA is TGTGCCAGCAGTTACAGGGGCGAGCAGTACTTC.

Turning to this clonotype: The junction and the germline gene differ at one end; a read error may be behind it. This chain uses TRBV12-3 or TRBV12-4 with TRBJ2-3, with D possibly TRBD2 on 6 matching bases. The CDR3 is made up of 15 amino acids. CDR3: CASSLRRGSTDAQYF. For the CDR3, the DNA is TGTGCCAGCAGTTTAAGGCGGGGAAGTACAGATGCGCAGTATTTT.

As for this clonotype: The junction shows a germline mismatch at one end, possibly a read error. J is TRBJ2-4 and V is TRBV4-1; a possible D gene is TRBD2 (6 bases). The CDR3 extends over 14 amino acids. Germline V gene data show CDR1 as MGHRA and CDR2 as YSYEKL. Here the CDR3 reads CASTQVGGKNIQYF. The CDR3, as DNA: TGCGCCAGCACCCAAGTGGGGGGCAAAAACATTCAGTACTTC.

About this clonotype: The conserved phenylalanine or tryptophan normally closing the CDR3 is absent here, so this likely arose from a read error. The DNA is left out, because the CDR3 cannot be placed on it with certainty; the CDR3 is given as TCRdb lists it. The chain combines TRBV24-1 with TRBJ2-1; the table's TRBD1 call for D was not verified on the DNA. From its first to its last residue, the CDR3 has 16 amino acids. Looked up from germline, CDR1 is KGHDR and CDR2 is SFDVKD. The CDR3 reads CATRGDTVQGAPVLFV.

The chain joins TRBV13 to TRBJ1-1; the D gene is possibly TRBD1 (5 bases). V gave up 1 base and J gave up 0 bases, with 18 bases separating them. The CDR3 is 18 amino acids. Germline CDR1 PRHDT, CDR2 FYEKMQ (reference sequence). The CDR3 coding sequence is TGTGCCAGCAGCTTAGAATTGGCCGGGGGGATGGTGAACACTGAAGCTTTCTTT. Protein product: CASSLELAGGMVNTEAFF.

The chain joins TRBV5-1 to TRBJ2-6; TRBD1 matches at 8 bases. The junction had 13 bases not matched to a gene; V was cut back by 1 base and J by 1 base. Germline V CDR1 and CDR2: SGHRS, YFSETQ. The CDR3 loop spans 20 amino acids. The CDR3 is CASSLTPQGAFPSGANVLTF. Written as DNA, the CDR3 is TGCGCCAGCAGCTTGACACCCCAGGGGGCTTTCCCATCTGGGGCCAACGTCCTGACTTTC.

The chain is built from TRBV20-1 and TRBJ2-5; no clear D gene. The CDR3 spans 13 residues. Germline V gives CDR1 DFQATT, CDR2 SNEGSKA (reference sequence). Between the trimmed V and J ends, which lost 6 bases and 1 base, there was a span of 12 bases. CDR3 sequence reads: CSAESVGQETQYF. As DNA, the CDR3 is TGCAGTGCGGAGAGCGTGGGCCAAGAGACCCAGTACTTC.

J is TRBJ1-1 and V is TRBV20-1, with D perhaps TRBD1 (5 bases). The V gene lost 3 bases and the J gene lost 0 bases, with 11 bases spanning the gap. CDR1 and CDR2 from the germline V gene are DFQATT and SNEGSKA (reference sequence). This CDR3 comprises 14 residues. The CDR3 nucleotides are TGCAGTGCTAGGGGGGGAACAGTGAACACTGAAGCTTTCTTT. It codes for CSARGGTVNTEAFF.

The chain combines TRBV20-1 with TRBJ2-5; 11 positions match TRBD2. Germline CDR1 and CDR2: DFQATT and SNEGSKA (reference sequence). This CDR3 contains 15 residues. The V gene end was trimmed by 2 bases and the J gene end by 4 bases; junction bases not matched to a gene: 6. DNA for the CDR3: TGCAGTGCTAGATTGCTTGGACTAGCGGGAGAGACCCAGTACTTC. It translates to CSARLLGLAGETQYF.

The table lists this clonotype with many counts. The V gene is TRBV27, the J gene TRBJ2-7, with D possibly called TRBD1 or TRBD2 (5 bases each). V lost 5 bases, J lost 7 bases, and 12 bases lay in between. Germline V gene lookup returns CDR1 MNHEY and CDR2 SMNVEV (reference sequence). This CDR3 region has 12 residues. The CDR3 region has the DNA TGTGCCAGCAGTCCGGGACCCGCGGAGCAGTACTTC. This gives the protein CASSPGPAEQYF.

The rearrangement joins TRBV28 to TRBJ1-5; TRBD1 matches at 8 bases. Germline V lookup: CDR1 MDHEN, CDR2 SYDVKM. The CDR3 totals 17 residues. J gave up 2 bases and V 6 bases, and 12 bases lay outside the gene matches. The DNA for the CDR3 is TGTGCCAGCAGGGGATCCACAGGGGGAGTTGGCAATCAGCCCCAGCATTTT. Its protein product is CASRGSTGGVGNQPQHF.

This sequence joins TRBV12-3 or TRBV12-4 and TRBJ1-1; no firm D call. Trimming removed 3 bases from V and 2 bases from J, with 7 bases in between. The CDR3 totals 13 residues. The CDR3 loop reads CASSFLQNTEAFF. CDR3 DNA: TGTGCCAGCAGTTTCTTACAAAACACTGAAGCTTTCTTT.

This clonotype was observed a handful of times. The gene calls are TRBV20-1 and TRBJ1-2; D possibly corresponds to TRBD1 (6 bases). The CDR3 consists of 15 residues. Germline values: CDR1 DFQATT, CDR2 SNEGSKA (reference sequence). V lost 6 bases and J 3 bases, leaving 20 bases between the germline ends. The CDR3 coding sequence is TGCAGTGCCGAAGGGGGGGCAGGGAAGTACTATGGCTACACCTTC. This gives the protein CSAEGGAGKYYGYTF.

This clonotype turned up a few times. The chain combines TRBV10-2 with TRBJ1-5; D perhaps matches TRBD1 (6 bases). The CDR3 runs to 13 residues. Trimming took off 7 bases at V and 7 bases at J, with 14 bases between the two ends. Germline loops: CDR1 WSHSY, CDR2 SAAADI. CDR3 nucleotide sequence: TGCGCCAGCAACAGACAGGAGGGACAGCCCCAGCATTTT. As protein: CASNRQEGQPQHF.

This chain connects TRBV7-2 to TRBJ2-3; 11 positions agree with TRBD2. V lost 2 bases to trimming and J lost 3 bases; unmatched junction nucleotides: 13. Germline V CDR1 and CDR2: SGHTA, FQGNSA. CDR3 length: 19 amino acids. The CDR3 loop is CASSLWLAGGSSTTDTQYF. CDR3 nucleotide sequence: TGTGCCAGCAGCTTATGGCTAGCGGGAGGTTCTTCTACGACAGATACGCAGTATTTT.

CDR3 protein: CASSLRGGLEAKNIQYF. The CDR3 nucleotides read TGTGCCAGCAGCCTACGTGGTGGTTTAGAGGCCAAAAACATTCAGTACTTC. The rearrangement joins TRBV12-3 or TRBV12-4 to TRBJ2-4; D call uncertain. The length of the CDR3 is 17 residues. The V end lost 6 bases, the J end lost 1 base, and 19 bases lay between the germline ends.

This clonotype occurred a few times. The chain links TRBV12-3 or TRBV12-4 to TRBJ2-3; D remains ambiguous. V shed 5 bases and J shed 2 bases, with 8 bases lying between them. This CDR3 region has 13 residues. The CDR3 sequence: CASSTVHTDTQYF. The CDR3 DNA is TGTGCCAGCAGTACCGTTCACACAGATACGCAGTATTTT.

CDR3 nucleotides: TGTGCCAGCAGCTTTTCACAGGGAATCGGCCACACCTTC. Protein: CASSFSQGIGHTF. V is TRBV7-9 and J is TRBJ1-2, with D maybe TRBD1 (6 bases). CDR3 length: 13 amino acids. Germline CDR1 reads SEHNR; CDR2 reads FQNEAQ (reference sequence). Trimming cost V 3 bases and J 12 bases, with 17 bases left between them.

This clonotype was recorded a few times. V is TRBV7-6 and J is TRBJ1-6, with D unclear. V was pared by 1 base and J by 9 bases, with 4 bases between. The length of the CDR3 is 12 residues. From germline, CDR1 is SGHVS and CDR2 FNYEAQ. CDR3 sequence reads: CASSLVGSPLHF. DNA of the CDR3: TGTGCCAGCAGCTTAGTAGGTTCACCCCTCCACTTT.

The chain uses TRBV5-1 and TRBJ2-6; the D gene could be TRBD1 or TRBD2 (5 bases each). Germline-derived CDR1 and CDR2 are SGHRS and YFSETQ. Trimming stripped 4 bases from V and 0 bases from J, with 11 bases between. The CDR3 spans 16 residues. The CDR3: CASSRDGFSGANVLTF. CDR3 bases: TGCGCCAGCAGCAGGGACGGCTTCTCTGGGGCCAACGTCCTGACTTTC.

Notes on this clonotype: The junction departs from germline at one end; a sequencing error may be responsible. The genes are TRBV20-1 and TRBJ2-3; D is undetermined. The CDR3 runs 12 residues. In germline, CDR1 is DFQATT, CDR2 SNEGSKA (reference sequence). In DNA, the CDR3 is TGCGGTGCTGTCTATAGCACAGATACGCAGTATTTT. This gives the protein CGAVYSTDTQYF.

This chain links TRBV4-1 with TRBJ1-5; no definite D call. CDR1 and CDR2 from the germline V gene are MGHRA and YSYEKL. The V and J ends lost 1 base and 1 base respectively, with 8 bases between them. This CDR3 comprises 15 residues. CDR3 DNA: TGCGCCAGCAGCCAAGGGCCTCAGAGCAATCAGCCCCAGCATTTT. Its translation: CASSQGPQSNQPQHF.

This clonotype was observed a handful of times. The rearrangement uses TRBV20-1 and TRBJ2-7; D is perhaps TRBD2 (7 bases). The CDR3 sequence is 13 residues long. V lost 5 bases to trimming and J lost 2 bases, with 13 bases between them. Per germline, CDR1 DFQATT and CDR2 SNEGSKA (reference sequence). The CDR3 region has the DNA TGCAGTGCTGTGGGGGGGGGCACCTACGAGCAGTACTTC. Amino acids: CSAVGGGTYEQYF.

A word on this clonotype: Germline and junction disagree at one end, which may indicate a read error. The V call is TRBV28, the J call TRBJ1-2; weak D call: TRBD1 (6 bases). Germline loops: CDR1 MDHEN, CDR2 SYDVKM. The CDR3 totals 16 residues. In DNA, the CDR3 is TGTGCCCGCAGTTCGGGGGGGCGAGCCCCTAACTATGGCTACACCTTC. It encodes CARSSGGRAPNYGYTF.

This chain connects TRBV29-1 to TRBJ2-7, with 8 bases lining up with TRBD2. Germline V CDR1 and CDR2: SQVTM, ANQGSEA. V shed 6 bases and J 4 bases; nucleotides not matched to a gene: 14. This CDR3 region has 15 residues. The CDR3: CSVKGGLVSQYEQYF. CDR3 in DNA: TGCAGCGTCAAGGGGGGACTAGTGAGCCAGTACGAGCAGTACTTC.

The chain has TRBV12-3 or TRBV12-4 and TRBJ1-2, with D maybe TRBD1 (5 bases). CDR3 length equals 13 residues. With 7 bases removed from V and 2 bases from J, the gap between germline ends came to 11 bases. The CDR3 region is CASKTGLNYGYTF. The DNA for the CDR3 is TGTGCCAGCAAAACGGGACTAAACTATGGCTACACCTTC.

This clonotype was detected a few times. CDR3 nucleotide sequence: TGTGCCAGCAGCTCGAAACTAGCGGTACAAGAGACCCAGTACTTC. Translation: CASSSKLAVQETQYF. The chain couples TRBV11-1 to TRBJ2-5; TRBD2 matches at 8 bases. Germline loops: CDR1 SGHAT, CDR2 FQDESV (reference sequence). The V gene end was trimmed by 4 bases and the J gene end by 2 bases; junction bases not matched to a gene: 6. The CDR3 contains 15 residues.